The 14 T cell receptor beta chains reported below all come from one sample, sequenced in a study of T cell repertoires in cytomegalovirus infection. TCRdb ran MiXCR on the reads and lists one entry per CDR3 protein. The data contain about 330,000 distinct CDR3 sequences, about 35% of them seen just once; the ten biggest clones take up less than 15%. The antigens these receptors bind are not known. This material consisted of cultured PBMCs, taken from culture after CMV antigen stimulation. The receptors come from a human donor in good health (CMV status not recorded). Some clones in this sample may be carry-over from other donors' samples.

The chain uses TRBV7-2 and TRBJ2-5; 8 bases align to TRBD1. From germline, CDR1 is SGHTA and CDR2 FQGNSA. The CDR3 length is 16 residues. The V gene end was trimmed by 5 bases and the J gene end by 1 base; junction bases not matched to a gene: 9. The CDR3 spells CASSRLGQALQETQYF. CDR3 nucleotides: TGTGCCAGCAGCCGTTTGGGACAGGCCCTCCAAGAGACCCAGTACTTC.

This chain links TRBV6-6 with TRBJ2-1; D gene unclear. CDR1 and CDR2 (germline): MNHNY, SVGAGI (reference sequence). V shed 0 bases and J shed 5 bases, with 8 bases lying between them. The CDR3 contains 14 residues. In nucleotides, the CDR3 is TGTGCCAGCAGTTACTCTCAGGTTAACAATGAGCAGTTCTTC. This encodes CASSYSQVNNEQFF.

This clonotype was counted only a few times. The CDR3 loop reads CASRRPGEKQDTQYF. CDR3 nucleotides: TGTGCCAGCAGACGACCGGGGGAGAAACAAGATACGCAGTATTTT. V gene TRBV11-2 combines with J gene TRBJ2-3; tentative D call: TRBD2 (6 bases). CDR1 SGHAT and CDR2 FQNNGV come from the germline V gene. V was shortened by 6 bases and J by 5 bases, with 18 bases between the two germline ends. CDR3 length: 15 residues.

This chain joins TRBV28 and TRBJ2-3; TRBD2 is a possible D gene (5 bases). The germline V gene encodes CDR1 MDHEN and CDR2 SYDVKM. V dropped 7 bases and J dropped 0 bases, with 17 bases sitting between them. This CDR3 contains 16 residues. CDR3 DNA: TGTGCCAGCACCAAGAAAAGCCGACTAAGCACAGATACGCAGTATTTT. It codes for CASTKKSRLSTDTQYF.

The chain links TRBV20-1 to TRBJ2-5, with a weak D call TRBD2 (5 bases). This CDR3 contains 13 residues. The germline CDR1 and CDR2 sequences are DFQATT and SNEGSKA (reference sequence). Between the trimmed V and J ends, which lost 5 bases and 4 bases, there was a span of 14 bases. CDR3 nucleotide sequence: TGCAGTGCTCCCGAGGGTGGTCGAGAGACCCAGTACTTC. Protein product: CSAPEGGRETQYF.

This rearrangement joins TRBV20-1 to TRBJ2-3, with 8 bases that match TRBD1. V shed 0 bases and J 5 bases; nucleotides not matched to a gene: 7. The CDR3 loop spans 15 amino acids. CDR1 and CDR2 (germline): DFQATT, SNEGSKA (reference sequence). The CDR3 bases are TGCAGTGCTAGAGAAAGGACAGGGTGGGGAGATACGCAGTATTTT. Translation gives CSARERTGWGDTQYF.

In its sample, this clonotype ranks as medium-sized (0.01 to 0.1%). This chain links TRBV7-2 with TRBJ2-5, with 7 bases lining up with TRBD2. V dropped 2 bases and J dropped 3; count of bases not matched to a gene: 3. This CDR3 region has 14 residues. Germline V gene lookup returns CDR1 SGHTA and CDR2 FQGNSA. The CDR3 is CASSLRLAEETQYF. DNA of the CDR3: TGTGCCAGCAGCTTAAGACTAGCCGAAGAGACCCAGTACTTC.

This clonotype showed up just a few times. J is TRBJ2-1 and V is TRBV7-6; D is possibly TRBD1 or TRBD2 (6 bases each). The V and J ends lost 7 bases and 0 bases respectively, with 13 bases between them. CDR1 is SGHVS, CDR2 FNYEAQ, per germline. The CDR3 contains 15 residues. As DNA, the CDR3 is TGTGCCAGCACCGAAGGGGGGAGCTCCTACAATGAGCAGTTCTTC. Translation gives CASTEGGSSYNEQFF. The full variable domain, completed using reference TRBV7-6 and TRBJ2-1, is GAGVSQSPRYKVTKRGQDVALRCDPISGHVSLYWYRQALGQGPEFLTYFNYEAQQDKSGLPNDRFSAERPEGSISTLTIQRTEQRDSAMYRCASTEGGSSYNEQFFGPGTRLTVL.

This clonotype was observed a few times. The chain links TRBV6-2 or TRBV6-3 to TRBJ2-1; D is undetermined. Between the trimmed V and J ends, which lost 2 bases and 3 bases, there was a span of 5 bases. Looked up from germline, CDR1 is MNHEY and CDR2 is SVGEGT. The CDR3 is 13 residues long. The chain's CDR3 is CASSYQFYNEQFF. CDR3 DNA sequence: TGTGCCAGCAGTTACCAGTTCTACAATGAGCAGTTCTTC.

This clonotype was counted a few times. DNA for the CDR3: TGTGCCAGCAGGGAGGAACCCACAGATACGCAGTATTTT. Protein sequence: CASREEPTDTQYF. J is TRBJ2-3 and V is TRBV11-2; D may be TRBD2 (5 bases). The CDR3 runs to 13 residues. The V end lost 6 bases, the J end lost 2 bases, and 9 bases lay between the germline ends. Germline assignment: CDR1 SGHAT and CDR2 FQNNGV.

This clonotype was observed once. V is TRBV10-1 and J is TRBJ2-7; 13 nucleotides align to TRBD2. Germline loops: CDR1 WNHNN, CDR2 SYGVQD (reference sequence). The CDR3 has 15 amino acids. V shed 5 bases, J shed 8 bases, and the junction held 9 bases outside the gene matches. The CDR3 region has the DNA TGCGCCAGCAGTAGGACTAGCGGGAGATCTGACAAGCAGTACGTC. Protein product: CASSRTSGRSDKQYV.

The chain uses TRBV6-8 and TRBJ2-7; the D gene is possibly TRBD1 (5 bases). V dropped 0 bases and J dropped 7 bases, with 10 bases sitting between them. The V gene's germline CDR1 is MNHGY and CDR2 SAAAGT. The CDR3 runs 13 residues. The chain's CDR3 is CASSYSRSGEQYV. The DNA of the CDR3 is TGTGCCAGCAGTTACTCCCGCTCAGGGGAGCAGTACGTC.

This chain uses TRBV24-1 with TRBJ2-2; 7 nucleotides agree with TRBD2. V gave up 6 bases and J gave up 5 bases; unmatched junction bases: 11. The CDR3 totals 16 residues. Germline lookup yields CDR1 KGHDR and CDR2 SFDVKD. CDR3 coding DNA: TGTGCCACCAGTCGCGGCTTAGGGCGGGGGACCGGGGAGCTGTTTTTT. It specifies CATSRGLGRGTGELFF.

This clonotype was observed a handful of times. The chain employs TRBV7-2 and TRBJ2-3; TRBD2 agrees at 7 bases. Trimming took 6 bases from V and 3 from J; bases not matched to a gene: 3. This CDR3 has 13 amino acids. Looked up from germline, CDR1 is SGHTA and CDR2 is FQGNSA. The CDR3 region is CASRGGSTDTQYF. The CDR3 DNA sequence: TGTGCCAGCAGGGGCGGGAGTACAGATACGCAGTATTTT.